This T cell receptor (beta chain) emerged from a study of cytomegalovirus exposure and HLA in healthy donors. Germline V lookup: CDR1 SNHLY, CDR2 FYNNEI. The CDR3 extends over 13 amino acids. V lost 3 bases, J lost 2 bases, and 8 bases lay in between. This clone has a handful of counts. Clones were read by immunoSEQ multiplex PCR, and TCRdb kept only the in-frame ones, dropping some. Altogether 250,000 to 400,000 clones are present, 88% being singletons, with the ten largest covering around 1%. The chain carries TRBV2 and TRBJ2-7; weak D call: TRBD1 (6 bases). This clonotype was obtained from a man aged 25-40 years in good health and CMV-seronegative. Sequenced input: PBMCs. As DNA, the CDR3 is TGTGCCAGCAGTGACAACAGGGCCTACGAGCAGTACTTC. It specifies CASSDNRAYEQYF.